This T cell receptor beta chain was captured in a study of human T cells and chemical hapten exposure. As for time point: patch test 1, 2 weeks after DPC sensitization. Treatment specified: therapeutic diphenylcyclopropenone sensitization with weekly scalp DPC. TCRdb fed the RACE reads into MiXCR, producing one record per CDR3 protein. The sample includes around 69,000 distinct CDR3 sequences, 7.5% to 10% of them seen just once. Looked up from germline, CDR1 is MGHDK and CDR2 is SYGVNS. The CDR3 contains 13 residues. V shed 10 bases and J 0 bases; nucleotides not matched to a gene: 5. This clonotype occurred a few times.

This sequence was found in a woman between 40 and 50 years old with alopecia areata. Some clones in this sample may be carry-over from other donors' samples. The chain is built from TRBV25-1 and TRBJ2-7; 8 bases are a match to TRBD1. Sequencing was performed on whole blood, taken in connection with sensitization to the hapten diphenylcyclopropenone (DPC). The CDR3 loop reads CATEGQDSYEQYF. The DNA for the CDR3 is TGTGCCACCGAGGGACAGGACTCCTACGAGCAGTACTTC.